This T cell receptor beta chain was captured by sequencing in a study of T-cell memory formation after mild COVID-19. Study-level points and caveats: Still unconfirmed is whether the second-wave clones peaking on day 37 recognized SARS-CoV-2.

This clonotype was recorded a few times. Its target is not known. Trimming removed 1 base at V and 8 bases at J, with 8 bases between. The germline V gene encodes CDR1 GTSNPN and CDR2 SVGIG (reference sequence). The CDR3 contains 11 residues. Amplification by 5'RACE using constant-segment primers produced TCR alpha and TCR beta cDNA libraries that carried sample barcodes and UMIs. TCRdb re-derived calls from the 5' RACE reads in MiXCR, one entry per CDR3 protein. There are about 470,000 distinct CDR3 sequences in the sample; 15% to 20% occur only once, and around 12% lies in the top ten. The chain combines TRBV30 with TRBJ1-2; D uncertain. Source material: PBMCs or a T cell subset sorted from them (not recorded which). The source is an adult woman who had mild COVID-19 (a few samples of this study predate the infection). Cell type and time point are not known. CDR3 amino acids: CAWSGMRGYTF. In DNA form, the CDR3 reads TGTGCCTGGAGTGGGATGAGGGGCTACACCTTC.